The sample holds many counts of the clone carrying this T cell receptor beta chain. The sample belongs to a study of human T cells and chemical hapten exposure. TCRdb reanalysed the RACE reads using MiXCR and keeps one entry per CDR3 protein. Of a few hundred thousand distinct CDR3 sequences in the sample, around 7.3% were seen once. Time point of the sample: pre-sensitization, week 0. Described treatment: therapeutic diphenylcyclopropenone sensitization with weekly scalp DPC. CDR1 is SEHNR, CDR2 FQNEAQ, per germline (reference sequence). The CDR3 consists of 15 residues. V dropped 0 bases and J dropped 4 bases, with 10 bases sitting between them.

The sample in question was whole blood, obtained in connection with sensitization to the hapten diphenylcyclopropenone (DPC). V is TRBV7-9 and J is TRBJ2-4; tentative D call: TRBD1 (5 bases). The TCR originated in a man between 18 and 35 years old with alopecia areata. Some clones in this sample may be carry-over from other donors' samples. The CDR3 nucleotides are TGTGCCAGCAGCTTAGCGCAGGGCCAAAAAAACATTCAGTACTTC. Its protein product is CASSLAQGQKNIQYF. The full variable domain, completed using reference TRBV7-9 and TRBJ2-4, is DTGVSQNPRHKITKRGQNVTFRCDPISEHNRLYWYRQTLGQGPEFLTYFQNEAQLEKSRLLSDRFSAERPKGSFSTLEIQRTEQGDSAMYLCASSLAQGQKNIQYFGAGTRLSVL.